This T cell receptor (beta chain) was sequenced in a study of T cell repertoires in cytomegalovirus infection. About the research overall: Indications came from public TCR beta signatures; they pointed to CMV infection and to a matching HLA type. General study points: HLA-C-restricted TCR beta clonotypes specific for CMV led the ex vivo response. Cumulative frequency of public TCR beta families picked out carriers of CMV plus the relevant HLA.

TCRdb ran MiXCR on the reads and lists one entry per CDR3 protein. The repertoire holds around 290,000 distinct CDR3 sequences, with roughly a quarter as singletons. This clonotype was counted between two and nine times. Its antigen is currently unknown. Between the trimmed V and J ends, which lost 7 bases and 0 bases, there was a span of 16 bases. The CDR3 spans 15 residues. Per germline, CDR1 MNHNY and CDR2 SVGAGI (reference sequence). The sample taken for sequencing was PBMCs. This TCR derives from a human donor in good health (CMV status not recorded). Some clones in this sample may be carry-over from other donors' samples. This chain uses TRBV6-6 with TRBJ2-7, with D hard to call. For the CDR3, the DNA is TGTGCCAGCACTCTCATGGGCCCGAGCTCCTACGAGCAGTACTTC. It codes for CASTLMGPSSYEQYF.